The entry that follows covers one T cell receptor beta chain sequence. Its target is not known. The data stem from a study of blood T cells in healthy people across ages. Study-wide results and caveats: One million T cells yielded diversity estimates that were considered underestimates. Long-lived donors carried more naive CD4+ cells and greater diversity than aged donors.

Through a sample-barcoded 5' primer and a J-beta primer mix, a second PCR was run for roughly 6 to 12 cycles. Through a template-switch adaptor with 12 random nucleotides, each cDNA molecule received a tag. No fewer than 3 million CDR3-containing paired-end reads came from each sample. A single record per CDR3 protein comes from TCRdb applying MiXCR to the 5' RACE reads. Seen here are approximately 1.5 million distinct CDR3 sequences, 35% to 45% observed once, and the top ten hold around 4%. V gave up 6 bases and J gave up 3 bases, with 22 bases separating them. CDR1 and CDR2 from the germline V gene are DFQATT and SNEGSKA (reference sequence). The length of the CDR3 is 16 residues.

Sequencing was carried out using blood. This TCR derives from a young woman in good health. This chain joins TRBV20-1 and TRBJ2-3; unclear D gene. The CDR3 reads CSAPSLTSGLTDTQYF. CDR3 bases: TGCAGTGCCCCATCCCTGACTTCGGGTTTAACAGATACGCAGTATTTT.